A few counts support the clone carrying this T cell receptor (beta chain). The antigen is not known. The data stem from a study of cytomegalovirus exposure and HLA in healthy donors. Study-wide points: Versus the approximately 720-donor mean, an Asian-associated ancestry cluster reportedly showed fewer N-insertions in a later analysis.

The PCR contained 60 Vbeta and 13 Jbeta primers. Only in-frame clones appear in the TCRdb table, and some are missing; sequencing was by immunoSEQ multiplex PCR. The repertoire includes roughly 190,000 clones, over 70% of them detected once, and 1.3% sits in the top ten. Input material: PBMCs. The TCR was taken from a man aged 30 to 39 in good health and CMV-seronegative.

CDR3 in amino acids: CAWSVRAGEQYF. The DNA of the CDR3 is TGTGCCTGGAGTGTAAGGGCGGGCGAGCAGTACTTC. V gene TRBV30 combines with J gene TRBJ2-7, with D possibly TRBD2 on 5 matching bases. The CDR3 runs to 12 residues. Trimming removed 0 bases at V and 6 bases at J, with 9 bases between. Germline CDR1 GTSNPN, CDR2 SVGIG (reference sequence).